Listed below are T cell receptor beta chains from one sample, sequenced in a study of OX40 agonist ivuxolimab in advanced cancers. Clones were read by immunoSEQ multiplex PCR, and TCRdb kept only the in-frame ones, dropping some. The data contain 70,000 or so clones, about three quarters of them singletons. The sequenced sample was CD4+ or CD8+ T cells sorted from blood, obtained in a trial of the OX40 agonist ivuxolimab. The receptors here all came from an adult with an advanced solid tumor such as melanoma, head and neck, liver or kidney cancer. Each CDR3 is given with its conserved first and last residue. Each record gives: V gene, D gene, clone size, J gene, CDR3 DNA, CDR3 protein. A D gene is named only where the DNA matches it firmly. Size is stated for part of the rows, as once, few or many counts, or as a class when the clone is expanded.

TRBV27,TRBD1,.,TRBJ2-3,TGTGCCAGCAGTTCCCCGGGACAGGGGTCAGATACGCAGTATTTT,CASSSPGQGSDTQYF
TRBV21-1,.,.,TRBJ1-3,TGTGCCAGCAGCAAAAAAAAGGGGACAGGGGTTGGAAACACCATATATTTT,CASSKKKGTGVGNTIYF
TRBV2,TRBD2,.,TRBJ2-3,TGTGCCAGCAGGTGGTCTAGCGGGGGGGGAGATACGCAGTATTTT,CASRWSSGGGDTQYF
TRBV5-4,.,.,TRBJ1-1,TGTGCCAGCAGCTTGGCCGGCGGGGTTCGGACTGAAGCTTTCTTT,CASSLAGGVRTEAFF
TRBV30,.,.,TRBJ1-5,TGTGCCTGGAGTAGTAGAACGTGGATGCTTAGCAATCAGCCCCAGCATTTT,CAWSSRTWMLSNQPQHF
TRBV28,.,.,TRBJ1-2,TGTGCCAGCAGGGCCTATGGCTACACCTTC,CASRAYGYTF
TRBV20-1,.,.,TRBJ1-2,TGCAGTGCTCAGCAATATGGCTACACCTTC,CSAQQYGYTF
TRBV10-3,.,.,TRBJ1-2,TGTGCCATCAGTCGGTCAGGGGAGGACTATGGCTACACCTTC,CAISRSGEDYGYTF
TRBV27,.,.,TRBJ2-6,TGTGCCAGCAGTCCACTACAGGGCTCTGGGGCCAACGTCCTGACTTTC,CASSPLQGSGANVLTF
TRBV2,TRBD1,.,TRBJ1-5,TGTGCCAGCAACGGACAGGGGGGAAATCAGCCCCAGCATTTT,CASNGQGGNQPQHF
TRBV30,TRBD2,.,TRBJ2-3,TGTGCCTGGAGGTCGGGGACTAGCGGAGATACGCAGTATTTT,CAWRSGTSGDTQYF
TRBV5-1,TRBD2,.,TRBJ2-7,TGCGCCAGCAGCTTGTCGGCTAGCGGGAGGAATGACCGATCCTACGAGCAGTACTTC,CASSLSASGRNDRSYEQYF
TRBV6-1,.,once,TRBJ1-3,TGTGCCAGCAGCGCCGCAGCGAGCTCTGGAAACACCATATATTTT,CASSAAASSGNTIYF
TRBV5-1,TRBD1,.,TRBJ2-7,TGCGCCAGCCGCCCCGCCCTGACAGGGGCTCGCGAGCAGTACTTC,CASRPALTGAREQYF
TRBV12-5,TRBD2,few,TRBJ2-5,TGTGCTAGTGGTTTGGTAACACTAGCGGGGGGCCAAGAGACCCAGTACTTC,CASGLVTLAGGQETQYF
TRBV30,TRBD1,.,TRBJ1-2,TGTGCCTGGAGTCCCCACAGGGGGTTTCATGGCTACACCTTC,CAWSPHRGFHGYTF
TRBV5-1,.,few,TRBJ2-5,TGCGCCAGCAGCTTGGCCCGGACAGAGCGGCTCGGCGAGACCCAGTACTTC,CASSLARTERLGETQYF
TRBV6-4,TRBD2,.,TRBJ2-1,TGTGCCAGCAGTGCTAGCGGGAGGGCCAAGGGTGAGCAGTTCTTC,CASSASGRAKGEQFF
TRBV18,.,.,TRBJ2-7,TGTGCCAGCTCACCACCCCCAGGGGGGAGGAGGGACGAGCAGTACTTC,CASSPPPGGRRDEQYF
TRBV7-9,.,.,TRBJ1-3,TGTGCCAGCAGCTTAAATAGCAGGTCTGGAAACACCATATATTTT,CASSLNSRSGNTIYF
TRBV27,TRBD2,.,TRBJ2-3,TGTGCCAGCAGCTCCCGGGGCGGGAGTTTGACAGATACGCAGTATTTT,CASSSRGGSLTDTQYF
TRBV30,.,.,TRBJ1-1,TGTGCCTGGAGTATGGGGACTGAAGCTTTCTTT,CAWSMGTEAFF
TRBV18,.,.,TRBJ2-5,TGTGCCAGCTCACCTTATCAAGAGACCCAGTACTTC,CASSPYQETQYF
TRBV27,.,.,TRBJ2-7,TGTGCCAGCAGTTTAGATGCAGGTTCCTACGAGCAGTACTTC,CASSLDAGSYEQYF
TRBV6-6,.,.,TRBJ2-7,TGTGCCAGCAGCTCGTACGGGACTCCTTACGAGCAGTACTTC,CASSSYGTPYEQYF
TRBV5-1,TRBD1,.,TRBJ1-4,TGCGCCAGCAGCTTGGCCGGGACAGGGGGCGGAGGTGAAAAACTGTTTTTT,CASSLAGTGGGGEKLFF
TRBV9,TRBD1,.,TRBJ1-4,TGTGCCAGCAGCGTAGGCGTATGGGACAGGGGCTCAACTAATGAAAAACTGTTTTTT,CASSVGVWDRGSTNEKLFF
TRBV19,TRBD1,.,TRBJ2-7,TGTGCCAGTAGTATAGCAGGGGGCTCCTACGAGCAGTACTTC,CASSIAGGSYEQYF
TRBV4-2,TRBD1,many,TRBJ2-7,TGTGCCAGCAGCCAAGAAGGGACAGGGTGGGCCTACGAGCAGTACTTC,CASSQEGTGWAYEQYF
TRBV27,.,few,TRBJ1-4,TGTGCCAGCAGTCAACAGGGTAATGGAAAACTGTTTTTT,CASSQQGNGKLFF
TRBV28,.,.,TRBJ1-2,TGTGCCAGCAGTTCAGTAGTAAACTATGGCTACACCTTC,CASSSVVNYGYTF
TRBV30,.,.,TRBJ1-1,TGTGCCTGGAGCTCCGGAGAGGGGGAAGCTTTCTTT,CAWSSGEGEAFF
TRBV20-1,.,.,TRBJ2-3,TGCAGTGGTGAGCAAGGGGATACGCAGTATTTT,CSGEQGDTQYF
TRBV19,.,.,TRBJ2-6,TGTGCCAGTAGTATAGGGGGCAGGCGCTCTGGGGCCAACGTCCTGACTTTC,CASSIGGRRSGANVLTF
TRBV6-6,.,.,TRBJ1-4,TGTGCCAGCAGTTGGGGGGCTTCTAATGAAAAACTGTTTTTT,CASSWGASNEKLFF
TRBV9,.,.,TRBJ2-1,TGTGCCAGCAGCGTAGGAACGGGGTTCAATGAGCAGTTCTTC,CASSVGTGFNEQFF
TRBV7-6,TRBD1,.,TRBJ2-2,TGTGCCAGCAGCACCAATTTCCGGACAGGGCTCGGGGAGCTGTTTTTT,CASSTNFRTGLGELFF
TRBV5-1,.,.,TRBJ1-4,TGCGCCAGCAGCTTGAACCAGGGCCGTAATGAAAAACTGTTTTTT,CASSLNQGRNEKLFF
TRBV2,.,.,TRBJ2-1,TGTGCCAGCAGCTCCCCCGGGACGAAAACTCAAATTACTGCCTACAATGAGCAGTTCTTC,CASSSPGTKTQITAYNEQFF
TRBV10-3,TRBD1,.,TRBJ1-1,TGTGCCATCAGTGAGTCGGACAGGGGGCGCGGGAACACTGAAGCTTTCTTT,CAISESDRGRGNTEAFF
TRBV28,.,once,TRBJ1-2,TGTGCCAGCAGTTTTGGTCGGAGTAACTATGGCTACACCTTC,CASSFGRSNYGYTF